Listed below are T cell receptor beta chains from one sample, sequenced in a study of CD8+ T cells in alopecia areata. The protocol was immunoSEQ multiplex PCR, while the TCRdb copy is restricted to in-frame clones and leaves out a portion. The table lists 140,000 to 150,000 clones, around 50% of them singletons. The sample here was CD4+ T cells sorted from blood, taken at week 0. These receptors were taken from a human donor with alopecia areata. Each CDR3 is given with its conserved first and last residue. The D gene is left open where the match is weak.

V: TRBV9
D: -
CDR3: CASSVSGTHASGNTIYF

V: TRBV20-1
D: -
CDR3: CSASWRETQYF

V: TRBV2
D: -
CDR3: CASSEGGRQTPQHF

V: TRBV18
D: TRBD1
CDR3: CASSPTGRTEAFF

V: TRBV10-3
D: -
CDR3: CAISVGDTQYF

V: TRBV27
D: TRBD1
CDR3: CASSPRGRANYGYTF

V: TRBV29-1
D: -
CDR3: CSVEPGRRTF

V: TRBV5-1
D: TRBD1
CDR3: CASSLAETGVGEAFF

V: TRBV19
D: -
CDR3: CASSIGYNEQFF

V: TRBV11-3
D: -
CDR3: CASSHVPVTDTQYF

V: TRBV4-3
D: -
CDR3: CASSQDAGRETQYF

V: TRBV7-6
D: TRBD2
CDR3: CASSFSRLAGGAQYF

V: TRBV6-5
D: TRBD2
CDR3: CASSYTAGDTETQYF

V: TRBV6-5
D: -
CDR3: CASSSYSSDTQYF

V: TRBV4-3
D: -
CDR3: CASSLMGNTEAFF

V: TRBV4-1
D: -
CDR3: CASSQGGNRENTEAFF

V: TRBV7-2
D: -
CDR3: CASSSSREDTQYF

V: TRBV4-2
D: -
CDR3: CASSQGGAGKEETQYF

V: TRBV5-6
D: -
CDR3: CASSEVSPIETQYF

V: TRBV7-9
D: -
CDR3: CASSSGLTEDEQYF

V: TRBV29-1
D: -
CDR3: CSVGPGGNQPQHF

V: TRBV29-1
D: TRBD1
CDR3: CSVRRDRSGTEAFF

V: TRBV6-5
D: -
CDR3: CASSYKGHYTF

V: TRBV6-5
D: TRBD2
CDR3: CASRPSGADTQYF

V: TRBV6-5
D: TRBD2
CDR3: CASSQRGVTYEQYF

V: TRBV5-8
D: -
CDR3: CASSLVANYGYTF

V: TRBV5-1
D: TRBD1
CDR3: CASSSGTGATEAFF

V: TRBV30
D: TRBD2
CDR3: CAWNQRGGYEQYF

V: TRBV6-5
D: TRBD1
CDR3: CASSDRGLNTEAFF

V: TRBV18
D: TRBD1
CDR3: CASSPTQGARETQYF

V: TRBV4-2
D: -
CDR3: CASSQRSNGYTF

V: TRBV30
D: TRBD1
CDR3: CAWSPTGLSNQPQHF

V: TRBV4-2
D: -
CDR3: CASSAGQLGTEAFF

V: TRBV19
D: TRBD1
CDR3: CASSNSGTENSPLHF

V: TRBV4-1
D: -
CDR3: CASSRGDTEAFF

V: TRBV10-3
D: -
CDR3: CAISETTRETQYF

V: TRBV11-2
D: -
CDR3: CASSLDQGTNTEAFF

V: TRBV4-3
D: -
CDR3: CASSQDFRFQETQYF

V: TRBV27
D: -
CDR3: CASSPYLQETQYF

V: TRBV30
D: -
CDR3: CAWSRTSLGEQYF

V: TRBV27
D: -
CDR3: CASSLIVKPALHF

V: TRBV4-1
D: TRBD1
CDR3: CASSLLGQGLPGANVLTF

V: TRBV5-4
D: TRBD1
CDR3: CASSYRDRLNNEQFF

V: TRBV29-1
D: -
CDR3: CSVTEGGYTF

V: TRBV5-4
D: -
CDR3: CASSFQGEGDTQYF

V: TRBV30
D: TRBD2
CDR3: CAWSVRTSGRNTDTQYF

V: TRBV11-2
D: -
CDR3: CASSLDRVGDTEAFF

V: TRBV10-3
D: -
CDR3: CAIMATDTQYF

V: TRBV7-2
D: -
CDR3: CASSRLGNSPLHF